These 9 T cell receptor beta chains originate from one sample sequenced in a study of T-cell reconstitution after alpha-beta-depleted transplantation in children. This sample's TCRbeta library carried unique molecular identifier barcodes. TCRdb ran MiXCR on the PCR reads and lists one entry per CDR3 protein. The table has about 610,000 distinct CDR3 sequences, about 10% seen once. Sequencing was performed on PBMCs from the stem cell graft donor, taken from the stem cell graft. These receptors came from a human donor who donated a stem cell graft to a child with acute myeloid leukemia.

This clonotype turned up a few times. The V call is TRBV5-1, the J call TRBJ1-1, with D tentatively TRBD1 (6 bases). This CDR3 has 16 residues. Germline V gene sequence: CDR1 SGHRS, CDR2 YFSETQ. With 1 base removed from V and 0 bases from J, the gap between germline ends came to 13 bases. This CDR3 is CASSLYKGELNTEAFF. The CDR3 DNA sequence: TGCGCCAGCAGCTTGTATAAGGGGGAGCTGAACACTGAAGCTTTCTTT.

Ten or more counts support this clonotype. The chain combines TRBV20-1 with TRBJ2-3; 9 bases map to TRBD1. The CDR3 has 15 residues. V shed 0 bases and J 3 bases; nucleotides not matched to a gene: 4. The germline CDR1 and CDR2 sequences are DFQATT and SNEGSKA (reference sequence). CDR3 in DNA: TGCAGTGCTAGAGATCGGGGGACAGGGACAGATACGCAGTATTTT. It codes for CSARDRGTGTDTQYF.

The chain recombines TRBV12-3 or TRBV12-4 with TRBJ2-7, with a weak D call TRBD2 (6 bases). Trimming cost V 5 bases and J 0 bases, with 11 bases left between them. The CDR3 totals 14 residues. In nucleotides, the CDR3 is TGTGCCAGCAGTCCTGCGGGACCCTCCTACGAGCAGTACTTC. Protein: CASSPAGPSYEQYF.

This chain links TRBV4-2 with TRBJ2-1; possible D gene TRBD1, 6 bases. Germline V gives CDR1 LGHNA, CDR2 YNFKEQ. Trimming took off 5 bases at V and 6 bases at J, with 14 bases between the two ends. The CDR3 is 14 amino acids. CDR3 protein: CASSNPTGGNEQFF. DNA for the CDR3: TGTGCCAGCAGCAACCCGACAGGTGGCAATGAGCAGTTCTTC.

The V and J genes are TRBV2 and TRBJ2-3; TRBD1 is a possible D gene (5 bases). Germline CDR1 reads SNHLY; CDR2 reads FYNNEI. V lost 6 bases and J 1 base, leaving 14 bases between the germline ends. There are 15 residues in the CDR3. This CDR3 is CASSGGQGGTDTQYF. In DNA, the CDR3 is TGTGCCAGCAGCGGTGGGCAGGGTGGCACAGATACGCAGTATTTT.

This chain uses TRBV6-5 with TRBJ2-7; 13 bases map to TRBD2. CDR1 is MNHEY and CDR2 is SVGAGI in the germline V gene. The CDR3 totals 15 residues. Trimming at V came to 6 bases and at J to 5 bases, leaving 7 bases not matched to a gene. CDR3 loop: CASSLLAGGPNEQYF. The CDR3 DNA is TGTGCCAGCAGCTTACTAGCGGGAGGGCCGAACGAGCAGTACTTC.

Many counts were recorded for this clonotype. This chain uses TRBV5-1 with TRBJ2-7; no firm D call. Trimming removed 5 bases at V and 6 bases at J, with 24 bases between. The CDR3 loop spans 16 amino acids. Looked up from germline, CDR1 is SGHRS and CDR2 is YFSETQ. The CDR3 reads CASSPRRWQNSAEQYF. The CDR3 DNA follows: TGCGCCAGCAGTCCCCGGCGGTGGCAGAACTCCGCCGAGCAGTACTTC.

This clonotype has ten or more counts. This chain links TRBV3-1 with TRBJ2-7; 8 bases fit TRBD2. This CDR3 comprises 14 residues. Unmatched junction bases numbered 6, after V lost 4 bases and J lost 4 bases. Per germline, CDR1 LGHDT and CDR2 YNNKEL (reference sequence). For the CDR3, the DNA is TGTGCCAGCAGCCTAACGGGAGGGCCATACGAGCAGTACTTC. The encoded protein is CASSLTGGPYEQYF.

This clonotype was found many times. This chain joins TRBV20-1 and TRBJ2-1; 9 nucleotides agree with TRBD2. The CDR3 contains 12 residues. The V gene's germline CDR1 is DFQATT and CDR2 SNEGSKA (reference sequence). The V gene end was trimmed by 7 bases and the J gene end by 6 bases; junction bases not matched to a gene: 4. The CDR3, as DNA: TGCAGTGGCTTAGCGGGAGCCAATGAGCAGTTCTTC. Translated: CSGLAGANEQFF.